What follows are 3 T cell receptor beta chains derived from one specimen sequenced in a study of read filtering for tumor transcriptome and immune sequencing. From about 400 ng of RNA, a library with molecular barcoded alpha/delta and beta/gamma adaptors was made. Each CDR3 protein gets one entry after TCRdb re-called the reads with MiXCR. The sample has about 86,000 distinct CDR3 sequences, about 12% seen once. Sequenced: a population of CD138-negative cells sorted from bone marrow. These receptor sequences come from a donor aged 40 or over with multiple myeloma.

This clonotype was seen many times. The chain uses TRBV3-1 and TRBJ2-1; D not resolved. Germline CDR1 is LGHDT and CDR2 is YNNKEL (reference sequence). Trimming stripped 3 bases from V and 15 bases from J, with 12 bases between. This CDR3 has 11 residues. Written as DNA, the CDR3 is TGTGCCAGCAGCCAGCTAGAGGCGCCGTTCTTC. Protein sequence: CASSQLEAPFF.

This clonotype has ten or more counts. The J gene is TRBJ1-2, the V gene TRBV13; 8 bases map to TRBD1. The CDR3 is made up of 14 amino acids. The trim removed 5 bases at V and 6 bases at J, leaving 8 bases unmatched. From germline, CDR1 is PRHDT and CDR2 FYEKMQ (reference sequence). CDR3 protein: CASSGRQGQNGYTF. CDR3 DNA: TGTGCCAGCAGCGGCCGACAGGGGCAGAATGGCTACACCTTC.

The rearrangement joins TRBV7-3 to TRBJ2-1, with D possibly matching TRBD1 (6 bases). CDR1 is SGHTA and CDR2 is FQGTGA in the germline V gene. Trimming took off 5 bases at V and 5 bases at J, with 10 bases between the two ends. The CDR3 totals 13 residues. This CDR3 reads CASSPDRNNEQFF. DNA of the CDR3: TGTGCCAGCAGCCCCGACAGGAACAATGAGCAGTTCTTC.